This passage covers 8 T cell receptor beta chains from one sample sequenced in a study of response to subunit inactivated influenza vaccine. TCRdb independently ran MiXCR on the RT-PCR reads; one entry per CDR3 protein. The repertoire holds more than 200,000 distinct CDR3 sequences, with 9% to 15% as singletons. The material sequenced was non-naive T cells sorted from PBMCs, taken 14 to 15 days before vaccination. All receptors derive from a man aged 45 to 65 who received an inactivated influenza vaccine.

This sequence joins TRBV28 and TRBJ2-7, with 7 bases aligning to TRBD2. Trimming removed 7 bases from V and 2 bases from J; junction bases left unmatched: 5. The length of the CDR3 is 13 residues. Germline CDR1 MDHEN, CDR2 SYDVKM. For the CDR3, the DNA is TGTGCCAGCACCTGGGGAGGGACCTACGAGCAGTACTTC. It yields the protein CASTWGGTYEQYF.

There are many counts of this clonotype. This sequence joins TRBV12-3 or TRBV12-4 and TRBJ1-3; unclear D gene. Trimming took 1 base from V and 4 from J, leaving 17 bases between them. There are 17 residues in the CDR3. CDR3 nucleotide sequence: TGTGCCAGCAGTTTAGGGGCGGTTCTTGGCCTCGGAAACACCATATATTTT. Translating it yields CASSLGAVLGLGNTIYF.

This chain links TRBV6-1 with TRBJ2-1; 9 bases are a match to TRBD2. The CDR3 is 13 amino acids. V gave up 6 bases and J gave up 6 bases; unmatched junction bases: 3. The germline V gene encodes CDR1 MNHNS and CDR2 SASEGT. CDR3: CASRQAGGNEQFF. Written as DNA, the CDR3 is TGTGCCAGCAGACAAGCGGGGGGCAATGAGCAGTTCTTC.

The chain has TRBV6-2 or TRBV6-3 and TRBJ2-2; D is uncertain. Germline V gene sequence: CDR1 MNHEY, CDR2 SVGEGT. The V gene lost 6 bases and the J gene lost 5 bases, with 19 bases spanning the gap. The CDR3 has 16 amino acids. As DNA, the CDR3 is TGTGCCAGCAGAACCGGGTCCATAACACAGACCGGGGAGCTGTTTTTT. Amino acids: CASRTGSITQTGELFF.

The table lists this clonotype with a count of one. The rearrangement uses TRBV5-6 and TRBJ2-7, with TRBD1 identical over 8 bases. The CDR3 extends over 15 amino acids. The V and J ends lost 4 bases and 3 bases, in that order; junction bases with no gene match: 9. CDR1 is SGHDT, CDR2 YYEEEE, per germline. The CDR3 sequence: CASSGTGTGYYEQYF. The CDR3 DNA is TGTGCCAGCAGCGGAACCGGGACAGGCTACTACGAGCAGTACTTC.

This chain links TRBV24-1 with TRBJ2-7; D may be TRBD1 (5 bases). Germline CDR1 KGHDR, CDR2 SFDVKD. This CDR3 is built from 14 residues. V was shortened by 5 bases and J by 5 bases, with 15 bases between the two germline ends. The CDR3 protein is CATSGPGGANEQYF. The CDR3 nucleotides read TGTGCCACCAGTGGGCCTGGTGGGGCTAACGAGCAGTACTTC.

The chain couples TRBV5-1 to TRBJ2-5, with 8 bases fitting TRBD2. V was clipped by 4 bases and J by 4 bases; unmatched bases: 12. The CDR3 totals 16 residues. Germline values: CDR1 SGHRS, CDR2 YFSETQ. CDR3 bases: TGCGCCAGCAGCGGCGGCGGGTCGGGGGGGAGAGAGACCCAGTACTTC. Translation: CASSGGGSGGRETQYF.

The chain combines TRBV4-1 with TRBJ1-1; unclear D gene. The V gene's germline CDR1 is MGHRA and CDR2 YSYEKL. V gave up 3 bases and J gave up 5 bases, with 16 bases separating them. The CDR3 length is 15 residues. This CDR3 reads CASSHIRGERTEAFF. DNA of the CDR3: TGCGCCAGCAGCCATATTCGCGGGGAACGGACTGAAGCTTTCTTT.